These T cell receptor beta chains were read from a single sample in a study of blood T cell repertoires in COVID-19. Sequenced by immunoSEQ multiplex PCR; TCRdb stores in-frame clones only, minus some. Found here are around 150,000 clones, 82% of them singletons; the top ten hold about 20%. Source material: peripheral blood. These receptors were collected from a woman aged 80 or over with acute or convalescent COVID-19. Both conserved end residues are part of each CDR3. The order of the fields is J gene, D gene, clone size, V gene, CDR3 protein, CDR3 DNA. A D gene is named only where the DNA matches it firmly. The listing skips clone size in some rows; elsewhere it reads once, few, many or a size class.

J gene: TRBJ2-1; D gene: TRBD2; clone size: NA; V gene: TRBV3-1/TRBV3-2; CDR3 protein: CASSQFGTSGGSRFF; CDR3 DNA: TGTGCCAGCAGCCAATTTGGGACTAGCGGTGGGTCGAGGTTCTTC
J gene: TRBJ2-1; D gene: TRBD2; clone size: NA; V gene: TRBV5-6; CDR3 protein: CASSLYSGTYNEQFF; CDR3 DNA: TGTGCCAGCAGCTTGTATAGCGGGACCTACAATGAGCAGTTCTTC
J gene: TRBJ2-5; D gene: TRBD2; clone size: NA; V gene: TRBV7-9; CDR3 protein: CASSLSLAGDETQYF; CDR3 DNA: TGTGCCAGCAGCTTATCACTAGCGGGAGACGAGACCCAGTACTTC
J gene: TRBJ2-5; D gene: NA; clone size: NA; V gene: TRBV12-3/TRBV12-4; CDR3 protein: CASSPGLETQYF; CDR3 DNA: TGTGCCAGCAGTCCAGGGTTAGAGACCCAGTACTTC
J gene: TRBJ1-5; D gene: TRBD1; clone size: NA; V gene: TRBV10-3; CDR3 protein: CAIGQGGYSNQPQHF; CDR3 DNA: TGTGCCATCGGCCAGGGGGGATATAGCAATCAGCCCCAGCATTTT
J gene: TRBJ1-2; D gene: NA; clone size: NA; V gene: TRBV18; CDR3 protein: CASRNTDRGYGYTF; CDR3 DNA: TGTGCCAGCCGAAACACGGACCGGGGCTATGGCTACACCTTC
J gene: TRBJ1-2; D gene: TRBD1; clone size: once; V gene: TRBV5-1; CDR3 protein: CASSWGTGTYYGYTF; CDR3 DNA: TGCGCCAGCAGCTGGGGGACAGGTACCTACTATGGCTACACCTTC
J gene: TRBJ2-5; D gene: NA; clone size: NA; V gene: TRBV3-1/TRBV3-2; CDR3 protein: CASSQGLMRVQETQYF; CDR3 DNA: TGTGCCAGCAGCCAAGGGTTAATGAGGGTCCAAGAGACCCAGTACTTC
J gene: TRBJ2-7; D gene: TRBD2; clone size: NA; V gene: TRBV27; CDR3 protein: CASTGTSGKGDEQYF; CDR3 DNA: TGTGCCAGCACCGGGACTAGCGGGAAAGGGGACGAGCAGTACTTC
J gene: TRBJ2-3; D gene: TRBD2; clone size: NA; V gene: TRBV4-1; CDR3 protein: CASRTSGSTDTQYF; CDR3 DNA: TGCGCCAGCCGGACTAGCGGGAGTACAGATACGCAGTATTTT
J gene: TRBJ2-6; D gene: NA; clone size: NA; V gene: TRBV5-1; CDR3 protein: CASSSGLSLWANVLTF; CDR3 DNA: TGCGCCAGCAGTTCCGGACTATCCTTATGGGCCAACGTCCTGACTTTC
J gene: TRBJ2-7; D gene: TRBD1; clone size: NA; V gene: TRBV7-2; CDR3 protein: CASSLSWTGLNEQYF; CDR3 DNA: TGTGCCAGCAGCTTATCGTGGACAGGGTTGAACGAGCAGTACTTC
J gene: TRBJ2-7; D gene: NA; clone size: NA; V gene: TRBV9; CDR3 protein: CASSVAPGLSYEQYF; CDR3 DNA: TGTGCCAGCAGCGTAGCGCCAGGGCTCTCCTACGAGCAGTACTTC
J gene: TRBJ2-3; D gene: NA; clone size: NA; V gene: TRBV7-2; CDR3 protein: CASSLGGVSGTDTQYF; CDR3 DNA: TGTGCCAGCAGCTTAGGGGGAGTAAGTGGGACAGATACGCAGTATTTT
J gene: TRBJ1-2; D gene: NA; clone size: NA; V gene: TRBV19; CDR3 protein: CASTNEQNYGYTF; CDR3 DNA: TGTGCCAGTACCAACGAACAAAACTATGGCTACACCTTC
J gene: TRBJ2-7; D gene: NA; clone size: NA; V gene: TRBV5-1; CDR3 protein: CASSSGSTYEQYF; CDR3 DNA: TGCGCCAGCAGCTCAGGCAGTACCTACGAGCAGTACTTC
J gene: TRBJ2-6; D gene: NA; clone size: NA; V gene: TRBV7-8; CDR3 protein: CASSSSLKRSGANVLTF; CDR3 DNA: TGTGCCAGCAGCTCGTCGTTAAAGCGTTCTGGGGCCAACGTCCTGACTTTC
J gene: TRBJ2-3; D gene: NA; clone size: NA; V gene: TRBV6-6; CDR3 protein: CASTQGLAHSTDTQYF; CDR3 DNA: TGTGCCAGCACCCAAGGCCTAGCGCATAGCACAGATACGCAGTATTTT
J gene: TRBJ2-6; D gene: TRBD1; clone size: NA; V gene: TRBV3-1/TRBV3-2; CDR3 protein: CASSQVRGQGASGANVLTF; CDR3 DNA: TGTGCCAGCAGCCAAGTACGGGGACAGGGGGCGAGTGGGGCCAACGTCCTGACTTTC
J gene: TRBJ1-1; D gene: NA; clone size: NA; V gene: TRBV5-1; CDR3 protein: CASSQTSGHTEAFF; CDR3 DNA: TGCGCCAGCAGTCAAACTTCAGGGCACACTGAAGCTTTCTTT
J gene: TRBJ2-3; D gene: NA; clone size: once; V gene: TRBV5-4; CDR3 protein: CASSLYADTQYF; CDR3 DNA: TGTGCCAGCAGCTTGTATGCAGATACGCAGTATTTT
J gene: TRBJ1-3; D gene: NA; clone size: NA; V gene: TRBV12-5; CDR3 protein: CASGLRLWDGGGNTIYF; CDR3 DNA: TGTGCTAGTGGTTTACGTCTATGGGATGGGGGCGGAAACACCATATATTTT
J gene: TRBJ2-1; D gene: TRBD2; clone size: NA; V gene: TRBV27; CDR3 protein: CASRGLAGNEQFF; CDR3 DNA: TGTGCCAGCAGGGGACTAGCGGGAAATGAGCAGTTCTTC
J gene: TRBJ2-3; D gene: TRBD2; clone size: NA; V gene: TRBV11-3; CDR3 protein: CASSFSGGSGTQYF; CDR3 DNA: TGTGCCAGCAGCTTCAGCGGGGGGTCGGGTACGCAGTATTTT
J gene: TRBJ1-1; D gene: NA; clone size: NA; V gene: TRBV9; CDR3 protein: CASSVASMSAFEAFF; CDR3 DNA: TGTGCCAGCAGCGTAGCGTCCATGTCAGCGTTTGAAGCTTTCTTT
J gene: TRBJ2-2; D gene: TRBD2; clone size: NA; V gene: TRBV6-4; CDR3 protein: CASSDFGGRATGELFF; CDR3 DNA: TGTGCCAGCAGTGACTTTGGCGGGAGGGCCACCGGGGAGCTGTTTTTT
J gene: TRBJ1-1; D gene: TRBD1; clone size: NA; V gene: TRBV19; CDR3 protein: CASSTLRTGWNTEAFF; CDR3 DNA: TGTGCCAGTAGTACCCTTCGGACAGGGTGGAACACTGAAGCTTTCTTT
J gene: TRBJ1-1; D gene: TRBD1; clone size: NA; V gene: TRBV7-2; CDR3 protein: CASRSTGGWMNTEAFF; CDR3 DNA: TGTGCCAGCAGGTCCACAGGGGGCTGGATGAACACTGAAGCTTTCTTT
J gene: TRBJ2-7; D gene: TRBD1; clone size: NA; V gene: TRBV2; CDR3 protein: CASSEVDREREQYF; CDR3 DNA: TGTGCCAGCAGTGAAGTTGACAGGGAACGCGAGCAGTACTTC
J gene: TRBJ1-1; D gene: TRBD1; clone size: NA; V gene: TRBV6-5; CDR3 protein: CASSYSTGGFTEAFF; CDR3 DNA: TGTGCCAGCAGTTACTCAACAGGGGGGTTCACTGAAGCTTTCTTT
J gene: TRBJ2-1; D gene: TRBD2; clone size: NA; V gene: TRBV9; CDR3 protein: CASSVGGTSYNEQFF; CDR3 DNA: TGTGCCAGCAGCGTAGGAGGGACTAGCTACAATGAGCAGTTCTTC
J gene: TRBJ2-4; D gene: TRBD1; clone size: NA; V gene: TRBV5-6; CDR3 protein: CASSPGTGAAKNIQYF; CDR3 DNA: TGTGCCAGCAGCCCCGGGACAGGGGCGGCCAAAAACATTCAGTACTTC
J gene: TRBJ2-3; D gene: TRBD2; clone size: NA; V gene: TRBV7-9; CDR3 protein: CASSQGTSRTDTQYF; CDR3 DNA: TGTGCCAGCAGCCAAGGGACTAGCAGGACAGATACGCAGTATTTT
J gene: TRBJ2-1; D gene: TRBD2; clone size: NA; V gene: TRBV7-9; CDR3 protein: CASRAAPGLANEQFF; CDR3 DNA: TGTGCCAGCAGGGCTGCTCCGGGACTAGCGAATGAGCAGTTCTTC
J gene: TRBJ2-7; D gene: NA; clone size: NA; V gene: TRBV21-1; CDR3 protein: CASSTTGASYEQYF; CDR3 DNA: TGTGCCAGCAGCACCACAGGGGCGTCCTACGAGCAGTACTTC
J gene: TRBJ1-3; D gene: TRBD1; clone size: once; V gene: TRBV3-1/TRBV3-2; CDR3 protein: CASSQGSTGAGNTIYF; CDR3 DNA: TGTGCCAGCAGCCAAGGATCAACAGGGGCTGGAAACACCATATATTTT
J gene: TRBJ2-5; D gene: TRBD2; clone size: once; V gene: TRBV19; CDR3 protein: CASSTRSGRGQETQYF; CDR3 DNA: TGTGCCAGTAGTACCCGCAGCGGGAGGGGGCAAGAGACCCAGTACTTC
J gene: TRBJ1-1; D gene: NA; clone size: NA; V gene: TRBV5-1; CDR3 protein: CASSLRLNTEAFF; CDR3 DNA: TGCGCCAGCAGCTTGCGGTTGAACACTGAAGCTTTCTTT
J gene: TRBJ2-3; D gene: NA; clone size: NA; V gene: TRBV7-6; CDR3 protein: CASSLSLSSQGEDTQYF; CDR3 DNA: TGTGCCAGCAGCTTATCTTTGAGTAGCCAGGGTGAGGATACGCAGTATTTT
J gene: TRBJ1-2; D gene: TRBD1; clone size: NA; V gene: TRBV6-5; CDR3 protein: CASRRDSNYGYTF; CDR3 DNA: TGTGCCAGCAGACGGGACAGTAACTATGGCTACACCTTC
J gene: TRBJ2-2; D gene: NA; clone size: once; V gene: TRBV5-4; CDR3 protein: CASSRQDTGELFF; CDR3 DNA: TGTGCCAGCAGCCGACAGGACACCGGGGAGCTGTTTTTT
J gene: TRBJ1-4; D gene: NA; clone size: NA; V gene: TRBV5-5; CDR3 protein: CASSLQPNEKLFF; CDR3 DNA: TGTGCCAGCAGCTTACAGCCTAATGAAAAACTGTTTTTT
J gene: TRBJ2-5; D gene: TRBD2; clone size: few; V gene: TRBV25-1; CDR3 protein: CASSSLLAGGPGETQYF; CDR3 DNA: TGTGCCAGCAGCTCCTTACTAGCGGGAGGGCCAGGGGAGACCCAGTACTTC
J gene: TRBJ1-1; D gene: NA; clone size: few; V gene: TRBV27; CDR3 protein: CASSLQENTEAFF; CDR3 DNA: TGTGCCAGCAGCCTACAGGAGAACACTGAAGCTTTCTTT
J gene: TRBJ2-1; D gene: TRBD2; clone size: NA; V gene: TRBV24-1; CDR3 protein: CATSTSGSKSNEQFF; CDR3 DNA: TGTGCCACCAGTACTAGCGGGAGTAAAAGCAATGAGCAGTTCTTC
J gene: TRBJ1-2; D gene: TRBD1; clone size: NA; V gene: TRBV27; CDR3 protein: CASRRTGVNYGYTF; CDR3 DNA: TGTGCCAGCAGACGAACAGGGGTTAACTATGGCTACACCTTC
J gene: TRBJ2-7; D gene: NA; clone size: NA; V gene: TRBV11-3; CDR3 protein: CASSLRGPSYEQYF; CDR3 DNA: TGTGCCAGCAGCCTTCGCGGGCCCTCCTACGAGCAGTACTTC
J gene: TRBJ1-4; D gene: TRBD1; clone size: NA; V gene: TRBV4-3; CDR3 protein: CASSQRRGATNEKLFF; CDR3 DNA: TGCGCCAGCAGCCAACGCAGGGGGGCAACTAATGAAAAACTGTTTTTT
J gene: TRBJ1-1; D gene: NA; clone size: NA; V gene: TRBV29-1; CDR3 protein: CSVEEGWRDTEAFF; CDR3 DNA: TGCAGCGTTGAAGAAGGGTGGAGGGACACTGAAGCTTTCTTT
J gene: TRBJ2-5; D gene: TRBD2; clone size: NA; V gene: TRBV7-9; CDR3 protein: CASSDGLAGAGETQYF; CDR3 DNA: TGTGCCAGCAGCGATGGACTAGCGGGAGCCGGGGAGACCCAGTACTTC